The present entry profiles one T cell receptor beta chain with its context. This clonotype was found a few times. Its antigen is currently not known. Base-call qualities are not available, and no considerably larger clone is one nucleotide away. The data originate from a study of T-cell reconstitution after alpha-beta-depleted transplantation in children listed by TCRdb under 2016. Describing the broader study: The study quantitatively tracked T-cell immune reconstitution after TCRalphabeta/CD19-depleted allogeneic hematopoietic cell transplantation in children using TCR repertoire profiling.

CDR1 and CDR2 were assigned from the germline V gene as MNHEY and SVGAGI. The junction carries 11 bases between V and J, which are trimmed by 6 bases and 5 bases respectively. Taken from cysteine to phenylalanine, the CDR3 has 13 residues. CDR3 DNA only is kept here, 39 bases in frame from base 1. Libraries were prepared through PCR. Sequencing used an Illumina HiSeq 2500. TCR library preparation used molecular barcoding, with unique molecular identifiers applied to normalize quantification of the TCRbeta repertoire. TCRdb passed the public sequencing reads through fastp at Q25 and MiXCR, retaining productive beta sequences. CDR3 protein duplicates are merged, each entry listing the most common genes and DNA. Recorded for this sample are fewer than 550,000 distinct CDR3 sequences; under 13% of them occurred a single time. Together, the top ten hold 5% to 6.5% of the sample.

The source of this sequence is a human donor who donated a stem cell graft to a child with acute myeloid leukemia. The rearranged segments are TRBV6-5 and TRBJ1-5; TRBD1 might be the D gene, on 6 matching bases. The sample in question was PBMCs from the stem cell graft donor, obtained from the stem cell graft. CDR3 protein: CASRGGGYQPQHF. Read as DNA, the sequence is TGTGCCAGCAGGGGAGGGGGGTATCAGCCCCAGCATTTT.